This TCR beta chain was captured by sequencing in a study of beta chain features in type 1 diabetes (dated by TCRdb to 2016 to 2019). General notes on the study: No differences in mean age, gender distribution, total cell number or subset yield were found between patients and healthy donors. Regulatory and stem cell-like memory subsets were isolated from only 8 patients and roughly 8 healthy donors, whereas naive and central memory subsets came from all 30 or so donors. A total of about 110,000,000 sorted cells were examined across all samples, and a strong correlation was observed between cell number per subset and RNA yield. In the study, TCRB repertoires of sorted circulating CD4+ T cell subsets from recently diagnosed type 1 diabetes patients were compared with those of matched healthy donors.

The CDR1 and CDR2 encoded by the germline V gene are SGHTA and FQGNSA. CDR3 length: 15 amino acids, cysteine to phenylalanine. CDR3 DNA is the only sequence kept; it has 45 bases, read in frame from the first base. Trimming costs V 2 bases and J 4 bases, and their ends lie 14 bases apart. All of the isolated RNA was reverse transcribed with the High Capacity cDNA Reverse Transcription Kit, so expressed TCRB transcripts were sequenced. Deep immunoSEQ sequencing was applied to naive, central memory and regulatory T cell samples, giving an average of around 3.8 million total reads per sample. After sorted cells were lysed in RLT buffer, RNA was extracted with DNase-treated RNeasy Micro or Mini kits, with the choice depending on cell number. Each cell subset was processed on its own to prevent cross-contamination, while patient and healthy donor samples were processed together. TCRB sequences were amplified from cDNA with the immunoSEQ multiplex PCR, producing 87-bp fragments spanning the CDR3 region. The amplicons were sequenced using the Illumina HiSeq platform. For the original study's pipeline: PCR bias was computationally corrected using synthetic template baselines, reads within Hamming distance 2 were collapsed, and singletons that could not be merged were discarded. Reads were aligned against IMGT so that V, D and J genes, CDR3 length and insertions or deletions at six rearrangement sites could be assigned. Within each subset, clonotype counts were normalized to sorted cell number, and only after that were true diversity and Gini coefficients computed with the tcR R package. Repertoire sharing was quantified using the overlap coefficient calculated on TCRB nucleotide sequences. As a proxy for the pre-selection repertoire, out-of-frame TCRB sequences from naive cells were analyzed. Here the immuneACCESS table is served through TCRdb, limited to in-frame sequences with V and J called. Missing clones are a known gap in these copies; in checked studies unresolved V genes cover under half, and the rest lacks a known reason. D and trimming come from the DNA, and the V and J calls and clone size come from that table. A total of hundreds of thousands of clones appear in this sample, more than 12% of them only once. The ten largest clones add up to less than 0.04% of the sample.

What the work shows at the level of the full study, not this receptor alone: Patients with type 1 diabetes made fewer insertions and deleted more nucleotides at VDJ recombination sites, implying thymic rearrangement abnormalities. PCR might favor shorter templates, but patient and control samples were amplified and corrected together, so any skew would affect both groups equally. The naive, central memory and regulatory TCRB repertoires appeared to resemble one another more closely among patients than among healthy donors. Because the HLA sub-analyses included only small numbers of individuals, any influence of HLA type on TCRB rearrangement was left unresolved. Because cDNA was sequenced instead of genomic DNA, highly expressing activated cells could be over-represented, though the groups showed no difference in activation or CD3 levels. In all four CD4+ subsets, TCRB CDR3 length was moderately but significantly shorter in type 1 diabetes patients.

Each donor gave one peripheral blood draw, averaging around 120 mL, which was collected into heparinised tubes. A BD FACSAria II was used to sort naive, central memory, regulatory and stem cell-like memory CD4+ T cells with a panel that included CD45RO, CCR7, CD25, CD127, CD95 and CD27. Every sorted population had a purity above 95%. PBMCs were isolated right away by Lymphoprep density gradient centrifugation and were stained directly, without culture. So that batch effects would be minimized, each experiment stained and sorted samples in pairs, pairing one healthy donor with one patient. A note on this clone: No antigen is known for it. No clone much larger than this one lies a single base away; base qualities are absent.

This TCR came from a man between 18 and 29 years old with type 1 diabetes. The chain is assembled from TRBV7-2 and TRBJ1-1; the D region possibly corresponds to TRBD1 (6 bases align). The sequenced sample consisted of naive CD4+ T cells from blood. The sample's cell subset or site label is to be understood as: true naive CD4+ T cells. The CDR3 reads as follows: CASSLQQGRVTEAFF. The nucleotide sequence reads TGTGCCAGCAGCTTACAACAGGGTCGCGTCACTGAAGCTTTCTTT.